These 2 T cell receptor beta chains share one sample of origin, sequenced in a study of blood T cell repertoires in COVID-19. Sequenced by immunoSEQ multiplex PCR; TCRdb stores in-frame clones only, minus some. The table records around 130,000 clones, about 74% of them present only once. The sequencing input was peripheral blood. The receptors shown here come from a human donor in a cohort sampled during active COVID-19.

The rearrangement joins TRBV5-1 to TRBJ1-2, with 7 bases identical to TRBD1. Trimming took 0 bases from V and 4 from J; bases not matched to a gene: 9. Germline CDR1 and CDR2: SGHRS and YFSETQ. The CDR3 length is 16 residues. The CDR3 protein is CASSLDSRDRVYGYTF. In nucleotides, the CDR3 is TGCGCCAGCAGCTTGGACAGCCGGGACAGAGTCTATGGCTACACCTTC.

CDR3 sequence reads: CASSGLAGGSYEQYF. CDR3 coding DNA: TGTGCCAGCAGTGGACTAGCGGGGGGGTCCTACGAGCAGTACTTC. The chain couples TRBV27 to TRBJ2-7; 15 bases align to TRBD2. J lost 1 base, V lost 5 bases, and 0 bases had no gene match. The CDR3 consists of 15 residues. From germline, CDR1 is MNHEY and CDR2 SMNVEV (reference sequence).